This TCR beta chain is from a study of TIL therapy for anti-PD-1-resistant metastatic lung cancer. V dropped 3 bases and J dropped 8 bases, with 13 bases sitting between them. Germline CDR1 and CDR2: LGHNA and YSLEER. The CDR3 runs to 13 residues. Notes on the study in general: Many TIL product clones were absent from baseline tumor, suggesting clonal contraction.

On this clone: Its matching antigen is unknown.

As for time point: pre-treatment sample, taken before nivolumab and TIL therapy. Tumor tissue came from excised metastases, mostly pleural nodules or supraclavicular lymph nodes. Tumors were harvested before any PD-1/PD-L1 blockade. The immunoSEQ assay was v3. The repertoire was sequenced with immunoSEQ multiplex PCR; TCRdb's copy has only in-frame clones and lacks some. This sample yields tens of thousands of clones, of which around 64% are seen a single time; roughly 5.6% belongs to the top ten. This TCR came from a person aged 25-85 years with non-small cell lung cancer. This chain links TRBV4-3 with TRBJ1-2, with D uncertain. Sequenced here: tumor tissue, sampled at baseline. The chain's CDR3 is CASSQDVWRGYTF. The CDR3 DNA sequence: TGCGCCAGCAGCCAGGACGTCTGGAGGGGCTACACCTTC.